The present entry profiles one T cell receptor (beta chain) with its context. Antigen specificity is unknown. This CDR3 has 13 residues. Germline CDR1 is SGDLS and CDR2 is YYNGEE. Trimming left V 8 bases short and J 4 bases short, with 15 bases between. This sample is part of a study of shared clonotypes between healthy human individuals. With CCR7-negative CD45RA+ TemRA cells, CD45RO+ cells were combined in CD8 memory. Generated by immunoSEQ multiplex PCR, the TCRdb table keeps only in-frame clones and is missing some. The table has about 690,000 clones, roughly 88% seen once. Study-wide results and caveats: Generation of non-shared clonotypes was less probable than generation of clonotypes shared by all four donors.

Sample: memory CD8+ T cells from PBMCs. Noted subset: CD45RO+ cells pooled with CCR7-negative TemRA cells. This receptor was obtained from a man between 18 and 35 years old in good health. Some clones in this sample may be carry-over from other donors' samples. The chain combines TRBV9 with TRBJ1-2; D unresolved. The CDR3 region is CASSGIGGYGYTF. Here the CDR3 DNA reads TGTGCCAGTTCCGGTATCGGCGGCTATGGCTACACCTTC.